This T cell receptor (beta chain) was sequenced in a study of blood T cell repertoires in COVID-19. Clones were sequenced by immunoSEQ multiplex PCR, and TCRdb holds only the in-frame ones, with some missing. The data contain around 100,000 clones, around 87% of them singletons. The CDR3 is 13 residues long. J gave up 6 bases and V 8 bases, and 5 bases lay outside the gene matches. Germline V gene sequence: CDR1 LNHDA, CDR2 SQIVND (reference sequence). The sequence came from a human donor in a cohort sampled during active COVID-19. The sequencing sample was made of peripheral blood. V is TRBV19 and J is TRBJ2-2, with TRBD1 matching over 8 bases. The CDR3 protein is CASDPGGPGELFF. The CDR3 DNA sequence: TGTGCCAGTGACCCAGGGGGCCCCGGGGAGCTGTTTTTT. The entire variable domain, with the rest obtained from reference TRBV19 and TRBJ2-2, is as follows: DGGITQSPKYLFRKEGQNVTLSCEQNLNHDAMYWYRQDPGQGLRLIYYSQIVNDFQKGDIAEGYSVSREKKESFPLTVTSAQKNPTAFYLCASDPGGPGELFFGEGSRLTVL.